The 26 T cell receptor beta chains in this list originate from one sample, sequenced in a study of identical twins. TCRdb processed the 5' RACE reads anew with MiXCR; each CDR3 protein has one entry. The table lists around 250,000 distinct CDR3 sequences, around 8.3% of them singletons. These data also featured in a second study, about yellow fever vaccine responses in identical twins.

Sequenced sample: CD8+ T cells sorted from blood. The receptors originated from a woman between 18 and 29 years old in good health.

This clonotype was picked up a small number of times. V is TRBV2 and J is TRBJ2-7; D not resolved. The CDR3 covers 12 residues. Germline lookup yields CDR1 SNHLY and CDR2 FYNNEI. Trimming stripped 10 bases from V and 6 bases from J, with 16 bases between. CDR3 DNA: TGTGCCACCAAGGTGACTCCCATCGAGCAGTACTTC. It is translated as CATKVTPIEQYF.

The sample holds many counts of this clonotype. The chain employs TRBV11-2 and TRBJ2-3, with 14 positions matching TRBD2. V lost 5 bases, J lost 3 bases, and 10 bases stayed unmatched. The V gene's germline CDR1 is SGHAT and CDR2 FQNNGV. The CDR3 totals 18 residues. This chain's CDR3 is CASSPGTSGSIRTDTQYF. The CDR3, as DNA: TGTGCCAGCAGCCCGGGGACTAGCGGGAGTATTAGGACAGATACGCAGTATTTT. Complete variable domain (other parts from reference TRBV11-2 and TRBJ2-3): EAGVAQSPRYKIIEKRQSVAFWCNPISGHATLYWYQQILGQGPKLLIQFQNNGVVDDSQLPKDRFSAERLKGVDSTLKIQPAKLEDSAVYLCASSPGTSGSIRTDTQYFGPGTRLTVL.

V usage is TRBV6-2 or TRBV6-3 and J usage is TRBJ2-5, with D tentatively TRBD2 (5 bases). Germline lookup yields CDR1 MNHEY and CDR2 SVGEGT. V shed 0 bases and J shed 4 bases, with 15 bases lying between them. This CDR3 contains 16 residues. Written as DNA, the CDR3 is TGTGCCAGCAGTTACTCGCTCGCGCAACTAGGAGAGACCCAGTACTTC. Translated: CASSYSLAQLGETQYF.

The CDR3 DNA follows: TGTGCCATCAGTGAGTCGGGGAGGGATAACTACGAGCAGTACTTC. Translating it yields CAISESGRDNYEQYF. J is TRBJ2-7 and V is TRBV10-3; 7 positions match TRBD2. The CDR3 consists of 15 residues. Germline-derived CDR1 and CDR2 are ENHRY and SYGVKD. Trimming removed 0 bases from V and 3 bases from J; junction bases left unmatched: 5.

This clonotype was recorded at least ten times. The genes are TRBV11-1 and TRBJ1-1; D ambiguous. V lost 1 base, J lost 2 bases, and 23 bases lay in between. The germline V gene encodes CDR1 SGHAT and CDR2 FQDESV (reference sequence). This CDR3 comprises 19 residues. The CDR3 DNA is TGTGCCAGCAGCTTAGTGTACCGTACTTATCAGGTGGGAAACACTGAAGCTTTCTTT. It codes for CASSLVYRTYQVGNTEAFF. The full variable domain, in which reference TRBV11-1 and TRBJ1-1 provide the parts outside the CDR3, is EAEVAQSPRYKITEKSQAVAFWCDPISGHATLYWYRQILGQGPELLVQFQDESVVDDSQLPKDRFSAERLKGVDSTLKIQPAELGDSAMYLCASSLVYRTYQVGNTEAFFGQGTRLTVV.

Ten or more counts support this clonotype. The genes are TRBV27 and TRBJ2-7; 8 bases are shared with TRBD2. Trimming took 4 bases from V and 2 from J; bases not matched to a gene: 4. The CDR3 has 14 amino acids. CDR1 is MNHEY, CDR2 SMNVEV, per germline (reference sequence). The CDR3 nucleotides are TGTGCCAGCAGTTCAGGCGGGGGGCCCTACGAGCAGTACTTC. The encoded protein is CASSSGGGPYEQYF.

This clonotype was observed many times. The chain links TRBV9 to TRBJ2-2, with 7 bases that match TRBD1. The CDR3 loop spans 17 amino acids. Trimming took 4 bases from V and 9 from J; bases not matched to a gene: 18. Germline CDR1 and CDR2: SGDLS and YYNGEE. The CDR3, as DNA: TGTGCCAGCAGCCTCTCCTCCAGGGGGACAGAGGCCCGGGAGCTGTTTTTT. This sequence encodes CASSLSSRGTEARELFF.

The CDR3 region is CASRYGGYYEQYF. CDR3 DNA: TGTGCCAGCAGGTACGGCGGTTACTACGAGCAGTACTTC. The V and J genes are TRBV6-2 or TRBV6-3 and TRBJ2-7; D unclear. Germline V gene lookup returns CDR1 MNHEY and CDR2 SVGEGT. V lost 6 bases to trimming and J lost 3 bases, with 12 bases between them. CDR3 length equals 13 residues.

This clonotype showed up many times. The CDR3 sequence is CASSQDRGITGELFF. Here the CDR3 DNA reads TGCGCCAGCAGCCAAGATCGCGGGATTACCGGGGAGCTGTTTTTT. The chain uses TRBV4-3 and TRBJ2-2, with TRBD2 as a possible D gene (6 bases). Germline V gene lookup returns CDR1 LGHNA and CDR2 YSLEER. The CDR3 extends over 15 amino acids. V lost 0 bases to trimming and J lost 5 bases, with 10 bases between them.

J is TRBJ2-3 and V is TRBV20-1, with 7 bases aligning to TRBD2. The CDR3 loop spans 15 amino acids. Germline CDR1 DFQATT, CDR2 SNEGSKA (reference sequence). The junction had 14 bases not matched to a gene; V was cut back by 1 base and J by 10 bases. The CDR3 reads CSARGFAGVPESQYF. CDR3 coding DNA: TGCAGTGCTAGAGGGTTCGCGGGAGTCCCCGAATCGCAGTATTTT.

V gene TRBV12-3 or TRBV12-4 combines with J gene TRBJ2-7; D might be TRBD2 (6 bases). CDR3 length equals 15 residues. Deletions cut 1 base from V and 4 bases from J, with 14 bases between. The CDR3 region has the DNA TGTGCCAGCAGTTTAGGAACGGGACTGCTATACGAGCAGTACTTC. Residues: CASSLGTGLLYEQYF.

The chain is built from TRBV7-8 and TRBJ2-1, with D perhaps assigned TRBD1 or TRBD2 (5 bases each). The CDR3 totals 12 residues. From germline, CDR1 is SGHVS and CDR2 FQNEAQ. Trimming shortened V by 1 base and J by 12 bases, and 10 bases separated the two germline ends. This CDR3 reads CASSLVGDAQFF. The CDR3 region has the DNA TGTGCCAGCAGCTTAGTAGGGGACGCGCAGTTCTTC.

A few counts support this clonotype. This chain connects TRBV3-1 to TRBJ2-1, with 10 positions matching TRBD2. The CDR3 consists of 17 residues. V dropped 0 bases and J dropped 1; count of bases not matched to a gene: 3. CDR1 and CDR2 from the germline V gene are LGHDT and YNNKEL (reference sequence). In nucleotides, the CDR3 is TGTGCCAGCAGCCAAGATGGACTAGCGGATTCCTACAATGAGCAGTTCTTC. It yields the protein CASSQDGLADSYNEQFF.

This clonotype was seen at least ten times. This sequence joins TRBV2 and TRBJ2-1; D gene uncertain. Germline-derived CDR1 and CDR2 are SNHLY and FYNNEI. The germline V and J ends were trimmed by 6 bases and 15 bases, with 27 bases remaining between them. The CDR3 contains 15 residues. CDR3 coding DNA: TGTGCCAGCAGCGAAAAAGCCCCGAGGCCCGATAGTCCGTTCTTC. Protein product: CASSEKAPRPDSPFF. Based on the CDR3 plus reference TRBV2 and TRBJ2-1, the full variable domain is EPEVTQTPSHQVTQMGQEVILRCVPISNHLYFYWYRQILGQKVEFLVSFYNNEISEKSEIFDDQFSVERPDGSNFTLKIRSTKLEDSAMYFCASSEKAPRPDSPFFGPGTRLTVL.

V and J are TRBV4-1 and TRBJ2-1; TRBD2 might be the D (5 bases). The CDR3 is 14 amino acids. Per the germline V gene, CDR1 is MGHRA and CDR2 is YSYEKL. The germline V and J ends were trimmed by 1 base and 6 bases, with 10 bases remaining between them. Written as DNA, the CDR3 is TGCGCCAGCAGCCAAGTTACTAGTTTCAATGAGCAGTTCTTC. This encodes CASSQVTSFNEQFF.

This clonotype showed up just a few times. The V and J genes are TRBV20-1 and TRBJ2-1, with D perhaps matching TRBD1 (5 bases). V was pared by 3 bases and J by 9 bases, with 9 bases between. CDR3 length equals 11 residues. CDR1 is DFQATT and CDR2 is SNEGSKA in the germline V gene (reference sequence). The CDR3 sequence: CSASWGAEQFF. The CDR3 bases are TGCAGTGCTAGTTGGGGCGCTGAGCAGTTCTTC.

This clonotype was observed many times. The rearrangement joins TRBV29-1 to TRBJ2-2, with TRBD1 matching 9 bases. The CDR3 has 16 residues. CDR1 is SQVTM and CDR2 is ANQGSEA in the germline V gene. V dropped 4 bases and J dropped 0; count of bases not matched to a gene: 6. The DNA for the CDR3 is TGCAGCGTTGGGGACAGGGAGTCTACGAACACCGGGGAGCTGTTTTTT. This encodes CSVGDRESTNTGELFF.

V is TRBV6-1 and J is TRBJ2-5; 7 bases agree with TRBD1. Germline CDR1 is MNHNS and CDR2 is SASEGT. There are 15 residues in the CDR3. With V trimmed by 6 bases and J by 2 bases, 9 bases remained unmatched. The CDR3 DNA follows: TGTGCCAGCAGATTCCGGGACAGCCAACAAGAGACCCAGTACTTC. Translation gives CASRFRDSQQETQYF.

This clonotype was seen only a few times. The gene calls are TRBV4-3 and TRBJ2-2; D is tentatively TRBD1 or TRBD2 (5 bases each). The CDR3 spans 13 residues. V lost 4 bases and J lost 6, with 9 bases in between. Germline V gene lookup returns CDR1 LGHNA and CDR2 YSLEER. The CDR3 DNA follows: TGCGCCAGCAGCCTCCGAGGGGCCGGGGAGCTGTTTTTT. Protein: CASSLRGAGELFF.

This clonotype was recorded at least ten times. The chain has TRBV4-3 and TRBJ2-3, with TRBD2 matching 8 bases. Trimming cost V 1 base and J 2 bases; bases outside gene matches: 2. The germline CDR1 and CDR2 sequences are LGHNA and YSLEER. This CDR3 has 15 residues. The chain's CDR3 is CASSQGTSLTDTQYF. The CDR3 DNA follows: TGCGCCAGCAGCCAAGGGACTAGCCTCACAGATACGCAGTATTTT.

For this clonotype: One junction end does not reproduce the germline sequence, and a read error may be involved. The chain recombines TRBV6-5 with TRBJ2-7; 8 bases agree with TRBD1. The CDR3 sequence is 13 residues long. The germline V gene has CDR1 MNHEY and CDR2 SVGAGI. CDR3 region: CACSYLQGGEQYF. In DNA, the CDR3 is TGTGCCTGCAGTTACTTACAGGGGGGCGAGCAGTACTTC.

The genes are TRBV7-2 and TRBJ2-7, with a possible D match to TRBD2 (5 bases). Germline CDR1 SGHTA, CDR2 FQGNSA. This CDR3 has 13 amino acids. Trimming left V 7 bases short and J 2 bases short, with 12 bases between. CDR3 DNA sequence: TGTGCCAGCACCTCGGGGTACACCTACGAGCAGTACTTC. As protein: CASTSGYTYEQYF.

This clonotype was seen a few times. This chain links TRBV12-3 or TRBV12-4 with TRBJ2-2; weak D call: TRBD2 (5 bases). The CDR3 consists of 15 residues. V shed 3 bases and J shed 3 bases, with 11 bases lying between them. This CDR3 is CASSLPGIYTGELFF. CDR3 sequence (DNA): TGTGCCAGCAGTTTGCCGGGGATCTACACCGGGGAGCTGTTTTTT.

Only a few counts were recorded for this clonotype. V gene TRBV7-9 combines with J gene TRBJ1-1; unclear D gene. Trimming cost V 3 bases and J 3 bases, with 8 bases left between them. Per the germline V gene, CDR1 is SEHNR and CDR2 is FQNEAQ (reference sequence). The CDR3 length is 13 residues. The CDR3 protein is CASSLPGDTEAFF. The CDR3, as DNA: TGTGCCAGCAGCTTGCCCGGGGACACTGAAGCTTTCTTT.

V and J are TRBV7-9 and TRBJ2-7; D not resolved. This CDR3 is built from 14 residues. With 5 bases removed from V and 4 bases from J, the gap between germline ends came to 15 bases. Germline-derived CDR1 and CDR2 are SEHNR and FQNEAQ (reference sequence). In DNA form, the CDR3 reads TGTGCCAGCAGCGTGGGCCAGAACTTTTACGAGCAGTACTTC. It is translated as CASSVGQNFYEQYF.

In its sample, this clonotype was seen a few times. The V call is TRBV28, the J call TRBJ2-5; 9 nucleotides align to TRBD1. Losses at the gene ends were 7 bases for V and 7 bases for J; bases not matched to a gene: 7. The CDR3 length is 13 residues. Germline-derived CDR1 and CDR2 are MDHEN and SYDVKM. The CDR3 region has the DNA TGTGCCAGCACCCCGGGACAGGGACTGACCCAGTACTTC. It yields the protein CASTPGQGLTQYF.